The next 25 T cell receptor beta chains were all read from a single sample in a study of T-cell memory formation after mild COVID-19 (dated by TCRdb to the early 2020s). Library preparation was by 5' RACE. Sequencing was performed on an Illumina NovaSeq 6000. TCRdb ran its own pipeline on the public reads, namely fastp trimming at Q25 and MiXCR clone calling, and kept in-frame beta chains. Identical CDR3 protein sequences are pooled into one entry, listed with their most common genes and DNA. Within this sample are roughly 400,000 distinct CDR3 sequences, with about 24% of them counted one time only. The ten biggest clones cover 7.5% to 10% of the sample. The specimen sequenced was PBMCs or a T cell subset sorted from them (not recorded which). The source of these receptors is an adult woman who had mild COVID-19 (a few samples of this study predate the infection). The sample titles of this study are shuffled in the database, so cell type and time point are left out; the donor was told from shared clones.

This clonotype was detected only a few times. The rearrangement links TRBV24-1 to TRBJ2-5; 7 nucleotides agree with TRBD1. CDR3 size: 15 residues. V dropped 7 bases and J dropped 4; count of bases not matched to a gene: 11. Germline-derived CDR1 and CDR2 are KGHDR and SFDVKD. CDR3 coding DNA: TGTGCCACCAGCAACAGTGGGACAGAATTAGAGACCCAGTACTTC. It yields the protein CATSNSGTELETQYF.

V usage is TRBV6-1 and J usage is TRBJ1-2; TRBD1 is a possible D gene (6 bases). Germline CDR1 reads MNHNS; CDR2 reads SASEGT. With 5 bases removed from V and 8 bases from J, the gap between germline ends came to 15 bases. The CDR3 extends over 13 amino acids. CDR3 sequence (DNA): TGTGCCAGCAGTCCACAGGGAGGAGAGGGCTACACCTTC. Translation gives CASSPQGGEGYTF.

The CDR3 DNA reads as TGTGCCAGCAGCTTAGCCGGACAGGGGACATCAGATACGCAGTATTTT. Translating gives CASSLAGQGTSDTQYF. The chain is built from TRBV7-3 and TRBJ2-3; 9 positions agree with TRBD1. Trimming removed 2 bases from V and 4 bases from J; junction bases left unmatched: 7. The V gene's germline CDR1 is SGHTA and CDR2 FQGTGA. The CDR3 runs 16 residues.

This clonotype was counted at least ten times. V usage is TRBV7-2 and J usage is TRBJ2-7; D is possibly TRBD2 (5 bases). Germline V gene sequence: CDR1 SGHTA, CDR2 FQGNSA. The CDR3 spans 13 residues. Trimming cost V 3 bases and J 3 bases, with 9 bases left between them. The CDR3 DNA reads TGTGCCAGCAGCTTGGAGGTCGTCTACGAGCAGTACTTC. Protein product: CASSLEVVYEQYF.

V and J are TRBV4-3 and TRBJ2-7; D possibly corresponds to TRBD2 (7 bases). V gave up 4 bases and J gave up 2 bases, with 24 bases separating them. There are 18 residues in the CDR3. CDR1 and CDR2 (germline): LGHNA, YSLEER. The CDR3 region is CASSRKEGSWGGPYEQYF. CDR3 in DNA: TGCGCCAGCAGCCGCAAAGAAGGGAGCTGGGGGGGCCCCTACGAGCAGTACTTC.

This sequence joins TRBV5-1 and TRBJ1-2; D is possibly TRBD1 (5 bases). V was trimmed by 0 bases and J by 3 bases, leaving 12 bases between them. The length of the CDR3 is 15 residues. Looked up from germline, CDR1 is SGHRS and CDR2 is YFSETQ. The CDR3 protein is CASSLDIGADYGYTF. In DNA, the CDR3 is TGCGCCAGCAGCTTGGATATAGGGGCAGACTATGGCTACACCTTC.

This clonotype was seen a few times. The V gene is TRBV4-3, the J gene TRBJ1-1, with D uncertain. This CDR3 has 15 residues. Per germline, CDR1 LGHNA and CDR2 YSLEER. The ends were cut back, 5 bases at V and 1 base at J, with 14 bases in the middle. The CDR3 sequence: CASSTRPHRNTEAFF. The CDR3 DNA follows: TGCGCCAGCAGCACCCGTCCCCACCGGAACACTGAAGCTTTCTTT.

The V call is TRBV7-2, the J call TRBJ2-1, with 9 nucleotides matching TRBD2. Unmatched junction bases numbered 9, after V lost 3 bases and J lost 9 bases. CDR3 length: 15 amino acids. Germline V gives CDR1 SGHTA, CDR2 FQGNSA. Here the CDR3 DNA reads TGTGCCAGCAGCTTTGATGGCGGGGGGGCCAGTGAGCAGTTCTTC. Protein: CASSFDGGGASEQFF.

The CDR3 region is CASSSPGRGQETQYF. DNA of the CDR3: TGCGCCAGCAGCTCTCCTGGTAGAGGCCAAGAGACCCAGTACTTC. V is TRBV5-1 and J is TRBJ2-5; the D is unclear. The germline V gene has CDR1 SGHRS and CDR2 YFSETQ. V was shortened by 3 bases and J by 1 base, with 13 bases between the two germline ends. CDR3 length equals 15 residues.

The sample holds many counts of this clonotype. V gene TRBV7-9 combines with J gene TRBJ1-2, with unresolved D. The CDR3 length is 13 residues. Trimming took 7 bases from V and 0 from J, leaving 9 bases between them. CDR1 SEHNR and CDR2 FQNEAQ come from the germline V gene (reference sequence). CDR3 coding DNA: TGTGCCAGCAACTTTGACCCTAACTATGGCTACACCTTC. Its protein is CASNFDPNYGYTF.

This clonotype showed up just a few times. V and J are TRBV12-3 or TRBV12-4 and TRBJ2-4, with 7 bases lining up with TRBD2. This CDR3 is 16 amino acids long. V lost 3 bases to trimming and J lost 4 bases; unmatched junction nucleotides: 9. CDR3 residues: CASSLVGRARKNIQYF. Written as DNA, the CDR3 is TGTGCCAGCAGTTTGGTGGGGAGGGCAAGAAAAAACATTCAGTACTTC.

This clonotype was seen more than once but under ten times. The CDR3 region is CATSEAAGGSSYNEQFF. CDR3 sequence (DNA): TGTGCCACCAGTGAGGCGGCGGGAGGGAGCTCCTACAATGAGCAGTTCTTC. J is TRBJ2-1 and V is TRBV24-1; 9 bases agree with TRBD2. J was trimmed by 0 bases and V by 4 bases; bases with no gene match: 6. The CDR3 consists of 17 residues. The germline V gene encodes CDR1 KGHDR and CDR2 SFDVKD.

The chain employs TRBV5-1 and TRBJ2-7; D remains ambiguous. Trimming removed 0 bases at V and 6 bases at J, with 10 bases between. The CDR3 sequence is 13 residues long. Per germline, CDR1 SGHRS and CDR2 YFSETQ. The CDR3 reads CASSLGREREQYF. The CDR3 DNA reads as TGCGCCAGCAGCTTGGGGCGCGAGCGCGAGCAGTACTTC.

CDR3 sequence reads: CASSQSPGYEQYF. The CDR3 region has the DNA TGTGCCAGCAGCCAAAGCCCGGGGTATGAGCAGTACTTC. The chain couples TRBV4-2 to TRBJ2-7; D is possibly TRBD2 (5 bases). V dropped 2 bases and J dropped 7 bases, with 12 bases sitting between them. The CDR3 covers 13 residues. Looked up from germline, CDR1 is LGHNA and CDR2 is YNFKEQ.

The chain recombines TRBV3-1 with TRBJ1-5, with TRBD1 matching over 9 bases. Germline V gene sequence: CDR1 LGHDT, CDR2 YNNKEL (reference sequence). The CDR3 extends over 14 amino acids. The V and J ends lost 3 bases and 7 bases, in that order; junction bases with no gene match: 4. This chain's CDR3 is CASSQGQGKQPQHF. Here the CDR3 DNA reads TGTGCCAGCAGCCAGGGACAGGGAAAACAGCCCCAGCATTTT.

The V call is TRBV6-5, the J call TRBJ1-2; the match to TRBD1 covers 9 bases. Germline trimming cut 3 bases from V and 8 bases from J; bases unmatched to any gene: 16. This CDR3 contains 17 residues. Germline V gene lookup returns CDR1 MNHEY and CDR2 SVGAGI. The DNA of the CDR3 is TGTGCCAGCAGTTATTCCGAGGCGCGACAGGGGGTTCAAGGCTACACCTTC. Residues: CASSYSEARQGVQGYTF.

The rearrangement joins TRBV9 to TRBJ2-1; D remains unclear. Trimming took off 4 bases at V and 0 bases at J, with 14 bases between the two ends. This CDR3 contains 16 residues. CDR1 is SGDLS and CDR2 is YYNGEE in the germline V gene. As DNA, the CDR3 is TGTGCCAGCAGCCCCTGGGTCGCGAGCTCCTACAATGAGCAGTTCTTC. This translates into CASSPWVASSYNEQFF.

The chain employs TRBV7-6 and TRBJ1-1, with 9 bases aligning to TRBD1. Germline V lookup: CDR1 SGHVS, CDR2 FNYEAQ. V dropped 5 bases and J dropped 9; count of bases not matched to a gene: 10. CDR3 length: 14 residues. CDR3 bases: TGTGCCAGCAGCCCATCCCTGGGACAGGGTAAAGCTTTCTTT. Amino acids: CASSPSLGQGKAFF. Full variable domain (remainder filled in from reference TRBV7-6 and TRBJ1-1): GAGVSQSPRYKVTKRGQDVALRCDPISGHVSLYWYRQALGQGPEFLTYFNYEAQQDKSGLPNDRFSAERPEGSISTLTIQRTEQRDSAMYRCASSPSLGQGKAFFGQGTRLTVV.

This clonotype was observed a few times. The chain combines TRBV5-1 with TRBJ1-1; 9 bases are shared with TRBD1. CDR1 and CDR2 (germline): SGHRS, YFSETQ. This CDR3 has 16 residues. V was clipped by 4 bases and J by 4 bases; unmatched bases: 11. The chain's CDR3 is CASSPKSPQGATEAFF. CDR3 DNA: TGCGCCAGCAGCCCGAAATCCCCACAGGGGGCCACTGAAGCTTTCTTT.

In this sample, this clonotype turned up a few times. The CDR3 reads CASSLTGGQSGYTF. The CDR3 nucleotides are TGCGCCAGCAGCCTCACAGGGGGACAGTCTGGCTACACCTTC. This chain joins TRBV4-3 and TRBJ1-2, with 8 bases aligning to TRBD1. The CDR3 runs 14 residues. Germline V gene sequence: CDR1 LGHNA, CDR2 YSLEER. V shed 4 bases, J shed 7 bases, and the junction held 8 bases outside the gene matches.

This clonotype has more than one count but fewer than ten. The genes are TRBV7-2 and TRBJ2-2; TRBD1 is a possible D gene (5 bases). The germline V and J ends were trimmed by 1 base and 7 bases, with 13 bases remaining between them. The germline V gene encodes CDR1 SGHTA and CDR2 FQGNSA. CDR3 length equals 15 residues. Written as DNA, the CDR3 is TGTGCCAGCAGCTTAGAGCAGGGTGTGGTCGGGGAGCTGTTTTTT. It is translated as CASSLEQGVVGELFF.

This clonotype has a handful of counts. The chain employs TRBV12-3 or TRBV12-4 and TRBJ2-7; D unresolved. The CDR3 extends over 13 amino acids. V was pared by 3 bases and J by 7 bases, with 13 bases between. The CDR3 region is CASSFAQMREQYF. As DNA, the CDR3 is TGTGCCAGCAGTTTTGCCCAGATGAGGGAGCAGTACTTC.

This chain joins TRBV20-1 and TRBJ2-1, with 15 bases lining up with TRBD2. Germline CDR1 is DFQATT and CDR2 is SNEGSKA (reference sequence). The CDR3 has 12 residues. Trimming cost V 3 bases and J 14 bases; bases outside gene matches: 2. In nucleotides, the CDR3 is TGCAGTGCTAGTCGGACTAGCGGGAGGGAGTTCTTC. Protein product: CSASRTSGREFF.

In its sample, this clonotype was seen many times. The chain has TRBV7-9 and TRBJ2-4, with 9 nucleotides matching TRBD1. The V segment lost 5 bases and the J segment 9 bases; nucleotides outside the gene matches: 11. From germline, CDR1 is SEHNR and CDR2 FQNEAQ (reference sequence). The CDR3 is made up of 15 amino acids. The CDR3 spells CASSGSRDRETIQYF. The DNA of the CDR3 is TGTGCCAGCAGCGGATCACGGGACAGGGAAACCATTCAGTACTTC.

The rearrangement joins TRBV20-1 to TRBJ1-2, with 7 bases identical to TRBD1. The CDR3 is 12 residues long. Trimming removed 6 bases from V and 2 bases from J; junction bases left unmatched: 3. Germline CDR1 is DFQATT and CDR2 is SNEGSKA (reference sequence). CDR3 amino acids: CSARQGNYGYTF. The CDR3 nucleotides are TGCAGTGCGCGACAGGGCAACTATGGCTACACCTTC.